Each of the 22 T cell receptor beta chains below was sequenced from the same sample in a study of spatial heterogeneity in lung cancer. TCRdb reprocessed the 5' RACE reads with MiXCR, giving one entry per CDR3 protein. The repertoire holds several thousand distinct CDR3 sequences, with 50% to 65% as singletons. The sample's time point: sample taken at primary tumor resection. Frozen PBMC, nontumor lung or tumor provided whole RNA, which was sequenced unsorted. Sequenced material: PBMCs, taken at surgery. Receptors originate from a female donor with early-stage non-small cell lung cancer.

Comments on this clonotype: The size of this beta chain means little, since it is a stray read in a library made for alpha chains. The CDR3 DNA reads as TGTGCCAGCAGTTTTATGACTAGGAGGATAGATACGCAGTATTTT. Encoded protein: CASSFMTRRIDTQYF. This sequence joins TRBV28 and TRBJ2-3, with D maybe TRBD2 (6 bases). CDR3 size: 15 residues. Germline V CDR1 and CDR2: MDHEN, SYDVKM. V lost 3 bases to trimming and J lost 5 bases, with 15 bases between them. Complete variable domain (other parts from reference TRBV28 and TRBJ2-3): DVKVTQSSRYLVKRTGEKVFLECVQDMDHENMFWYRQDPGLGLRLIYFSYDVKMKEKGDIPEGYSVSREKKERFSLILESASTNQTSMYLCASSFMTRRIDTQYFGPGTRLTVL.

Concerning this clonotype: The size of this beta chain means little, since it is a stray read in a library made for alpha chains. The chain uses TRBV28 and TRBJ2-3; D gene unclear. V was trimmed by 7 bases and J by 1 base, leaving 15 bases between them. Germline assignment: CDR1 MDHEN and CDR2 SYDVKM. This CDR3 has 15 residues. The DNA for the CDR3 is TGTGCCAGCACCCAAAGGTGGCTTGGCACAGATACGCAGTATTTT. Translated: CASTQRWLGTDTQYF.

As for this clonotype: The library was prepared for alpha chains; this beta chain is a stray read, so its frequency means little. This rearrangement joins TRBV24-1 to TRBJ2-6; unclear D gene. The V end was cut by 9 bases, the J end by 2 bases, with 7 bases between. The CDR3 length is 13 residues. Germline CDR1 is KGHDR and CDR2 is SFDVKD. CDR3 loop: CATSSAGANVLTF. The CDR3, as DNA: TGTGCCACCTCAAGCGCTGGGGCCAACGTCCTGACTTTC.

This clonotype was seen more than once but under ten times. Within a library made for alpha chains, this beta chain is off target, and its count is uninformative. The chain combines TRBV6-5 with TRBJ2-5; possible D gene TRBD1, 7 bases. CDR3 length: 14 amino acids. CDR1 and CDR2 (germline): MNHEY, SVGAGI. Trimming left V 2 bases short and J 7 bases short, with 14 bases between. Here the CDR3 reads CASSYPGGSGTQYF. The DNA for the CDR3 is TGTGCCAGCAGTTACCCAGGGGGGTCCGGGACCCAGTACTTC.

A remark on this clonotype: Because the library targeted alpha chains, this beta chain is an off-target read whose size means little. The genes are TRBV20-1 and TRBJ2-3; TRBD1 agrees at 10 bases. Germline V lookup: CDR1 DFQATT, CDR2 SNEGSKA (reference sequence). Losses at the gene ends were 4 bases for V and 5 bases for J; bases not matched to a gene: 6. This CDR3 has 14 amino acids. CDR3 in amino acids: CSATRGQGLDTQYF. The DNA of the CDR3 is TGCAGTGCTACGAGGGGACAGGGGTTAGATACGCAGTATTTT.

As regards this clonotype: This beta chain was picked up by a library intended for alpha chains and is off target, so its count carries little meaning. The V and J genes are TRBV7-3 and TRBJ2-1; 8 bases agree with TRBD1. This CDR3 is 15 amino acids long. V dropped 3 bases and J dropped 8; count of bases not matched to a gene: 9. Germline CDR1 reads SGHTA; CDR2 reads FQGTGA. The CDR3 DNA reads TGTGCCAGCAGCTTCCGTCAGGGGGCGGCCGATGAGCAGTTCTTC. Translation gives CASSFRQGAADEQFF. The full variable domain, with the rest looked up from reference TRBV7-3 and TRBJ2-1, is GAGVSQTPSNKVTEKGKYVELRCDPISGHTALYWYRQSLGQGPEFLIYFQGTGAADDSGLPNDRFFAVRPEGSVSTLKIQRTERGDSAVYLCASSFRQGAADEQFFGPGTRLTVL.

This clonotype is medium-sized (0.01 to 0.1%) within its sample. For a library built for alpha chains, this beta chain is a stray read; little rests on its size. V is TRBV5-5 and J is TRBJ2-7; D might be TRBD1 (6 bases). From germline, CDR1 is SGHKS and CDR2 YYEKEE (reference sequence). This CDR3 contains 11 residues. Deletions cut 6 bases from V and 5 bases from J, with 9 bases between. The CDR3 DNA sequence: TGTGCCAGCACCACAGGGAACGAGCAGTACGTC. It translates to CASTTGNEQYV.

As concerns this clonotype: For a library built for alpha chains, this beta chain is a stray read; little rests on its size. The genes are TRBV7-9 and TRBJ2-1, with D possibly matching TRBD2 (5 bases). Germline V CDR1 and CDR2: SEHNR, FQNEAQ (reference sequence). The germline V and J ends were trimmed by 5 bases and 0 bases, with 14 bases remaining between them. The CDR3 has 16 residues. CDR3 coding DNA: TGTGCCAGCAGCCTAACGAGCGGTAACTCCTACAATGAGCAGTTCTTC. This sequence encodes CASSLTSGNSYNEQFF. The full variable domain, in which reference TRBV7-9 and TRBJ2-1 provide the parts outside the CDR3, is DTGVSQNPRHKITKRGQNVTFRCDPISEHNRLYWYRQTLGQGPEFLTYFQNEAQLEKSRLLSDRFSAERPKGSFSTLEIQRTEQGDSAMYLCASSLTSGNSYNEQFFGPGTRLTVL.

As regards this clonotype: A library made for alpha chains picked up this beta chain off target, so its size means little. The chain links TRBV2 to TRBJ2-1; 11 bases align to TRBD2. CDR1 is SNHLY and CDR2 is FYNNEI in the germline V gene. This CDR3 region has 15 residues. The V gene end was trimmed by 6 bases and the J gene end by 4 bases; junction bases not matched to a gene: 5. The CDR3 coding sequence is TGTGCCAGCAGCCAGACTAGCGGGGCATACAATGAGCAGTTCTTC. This sequence encodes CASSQTSGAYNEQFF.

A note on this clonotype: The library was designed around alpha chains, so this beta chain is a stray read whose abundance carries little weight. The chain employs TRBV27 and TRBJ2-1, with TRBD1 matching 8 bases. J was trimmed by 3 bases and V by 1 base; bases with no gene match: 2. The CDR3 has 15 residues. Per the germline V gene, CDR1 is MNHEY and CDR2 is SMNVEV (reference sequence). CDR3 region: CASSLLGTGYNEQFF. The CDR3 DNA sequence: TGTGCCAGCAGTTTATTGGGGACAGGCTACAATGAGCAGTTCTTC.

This clonotype was observed a single time. Since it is a stray read in a library aimed at alpha chains, this beta chain has a size that is not meaningful. The rearrangement joins TRBV7-2 to TRBJ2-3; a possible D gene is TRBD1 (6 bases). CDR3 size: 15 residues. CDR1 is SGHTA, CDR2 FQGNSA, per germline. Trimming stripped 7 bases from V and 0 bases from J, with 14 bases between. CDR3 nucleotide sequence: TGTGCCAGCACCCCGGACAGCTCTAGCACAGATACGCAGTATTTT. Translation gives CASTPDSSSTDTQYF.

Concerning this clonotype itself: Because this beta chain is a stray read in a library intended to capture alpha chains, its abundance should not be given much weight. This chain uses TRBV12-3 or TRBV12-4 with TRBJ2-3; D is undetermined. The CDR3 has 11 residues. With 3 bases removed from V and 7 bases from J, the gap between germline ends came to 5 bases. The CDR3 nucleotides read TGTGCCAGCAGTTTTGGGTATACGCAGTATTTT. Translating it yields CASSFGYTQYF.

With regard to this clonotype: As an off-target read in a library built for alpha chains, this beta chain has a frequency of little significance. The rearrangement uses TRBV5-1 and TRBJ2-2; 11 bases are shared with TRBD1. Trimming at V came to 3 bases and at J to 10 bases, leaving 8 bases not matched to a gene. From germline, CDR1 is SGHRS and CDR2 YFSETQ. This CDR3 has 15 amino acids. The CDR3 sequence is CASSYGTGGVLELFF. The CDR3 DNA reads as TGCGCCAGCAGCTACGGGACAGGGGGTGTACTGGAGCTGTTTTTT.

Comments on this clonotype: A junction end diverges from the germline sequence, so it may reflect a read error. The library was designed around alpha chains, so this beta chain is a stray read whose abundance carries little weight. The chain combines TRBV7-9 with TRBJ2-1; D ambiguous. This CDR3 region has 12 residues. Germline assignment: CDR1 SEHNR and CDR2 FQNEAQ (reference sequence). CDR3 bases: TGTGCCAGCAGCTCCAGCAGACTTCCCTTTTCCTTC. Translated: CASSSSRLPFSF.

For this clonotype: Found in a library prepared for alpha chains, this beta chain is an off-target read, and its abundance has little meaning. The genes are TRBV29-1 and TRBJ1-5; weak D call: TRBD1 (6 bases). Trimming pared 4 bases from V and 4 bases from J, leaving 8 bases between. The germline V gene encodes CDR1 SQVTM and CDR2 ANQGSEA. The CDR3 extends over 12 amino acids. The CDR3 coding sequence is TGCAGCGTTGCAGGGGTTAATCAGCCCCAGCATTTT. It specifies CSVAGVNQPQHF.

Regarding this clonotype: The library was built for alpha chains, so this beta chain is an off-target read and its size means little. The chain carries TRBV5-6 and TRBJ2-7; D not certain. V was shortened by 1 base and J by 0 bases, with 2 bases between the two germline ends. The germline V gene has CDR1 SGHDT and CDR2 YYEEEE. The CDR3 extends over 12 amino acids. CDR3 sequence reads: CASSLTSYEQYV. The CDR3 bases are TGTGCCAGCAGCTTGACCTCCTACGAGCAGTACGTC.

There are a few counts of this clonotype. Because this beta chain is a stray read in a library intended to capture alpha chains, its abundance should not be given much weight. The chain carries TRBV7-8 and TRBJ2-3; 7 bases map to TRBD2. The junction had 18 bases not matched to a gene; V was cut back by 4 bases and J by 2 bases. Germline CDR1 reads SGHVS; CDR2 reads FQNEAQ. The CDR3 consists of 19 residues. The CDR3 DNA reads TGTGCCAGCAGCTCGCCACTATCTCGGCGGGGGTCTTCCACAGATACGCAGTATTTT. Amino acids: CASSSPLSRRGSSTDTQYF.

A note on this clonotype: Because this beta chain is a stray read in a library intended to capture alpha chains, its abundance should not be given much weight. The chain joins TRBV11-3 to TRBJ2-5, with D perhaps TRBD2 (6 bases). The CDR3 runs 15 residues. Trimming removed 4 bases at V and 1 base at J, with 13 bases between. CDR1 and CDR2 from the germline V gene are SGHNT and YENEEA. Here the CDR3 reads CASSSGGASQETQYF. For the CDR3, the DNA is TGTGCCAGCAGCTCGGGCGGGGCGAGCCAAGAGACCCAGTACTTC.

Turning to this clonotype: This beta chain is an off-target read within a library intended for alpha chains, so its frequency means little. The chain combines TRBV12-2 with TRBJ2-1; the table names TRBD1, a call not compared with the DNA. TRBV12-2 is a pseudogene. This CDR3 spans 16 amino acids. The CDR3: CASRFPQGQDDNEQFF. CDR3 nucleotide sequence: TGTGCAAGTCGCTTCCCCCAGGGGCAGGATGACAATGAGCAGTTCTTC.

About this clonotype: Since it is a stray read in a library aimed at alpha chains, this beta chain has a size that is not meaningful. This chain uses TRBV20-1 with TRBJ1-1; maybe TRBD1 (6 bases). V lost 1 base, J lost 4 bases, and 13 bases lay in between. The germline CDR1 and CDR2 sequences are DFQATT and SNEGSKA (reference sequence). This CDR3 spans 14 amino acids. The CDR3 DNA reads TGCAGTGCTAGAGCAGGGGACTCGGCCACTGAAGCTTTCTTT. Encoded protein: CSARAGDSATEAFF.

A note on this clonotype: This beta chain is an unintended read in a library built for alpha chains; its size means little. This chain joins TRBV9 and TRBJ2-3, with 7 bases that match TRBD1. Germline CDR1 reads SGDLS; CDR2 reads YYNGEE. V shed 5 bases and J 4 bases; nucleotides not matched to a gene: 10. The CDR3 extends over 15 amino acids. CDR3 residues: CASRRRDSLSDTQYF. The DNA for the CDR3 is TGTGCCAGCAGGCGCCGGGACAGCTTGTCAGATACGCAGTATTTT. Combining the CDR3 with reference TRBV9 and TRBJ2-3 gives the whole variable domain DSGVTQTPKHLITATGQRVTLRCSPRSGDLSVYWYQQSLDQGLQFLIQYYNGEERAKGNILERFSAQQFPDLHSELNLSSLELGDSALYFCASRRRDSLSDTQYFGPGTRLTVL.

This clonotype was seen a few times. A library prepared for alpha chains yielded this beta chain as an off-target read; its size is of little meaning. This sequence joins TRBV3-1 and TRBJ2-6, with no clear D. The germline V gene has CDR1 LGHDT and CDR2 YNNKEL (reference sequence). V was cut by 5 bases and J by 6 bases, with 5 bases left in between. The CDR3 runs to 12 residues. The CDR3: CASSAAANVLTF. Written as DNA, the CDR3 is TGTGCCAGCAGCGCGGCGGCCAACGTCCTGACTTTC.